This T cell receptor (beta chain) was sequenced in a study of cytomegalovirus exposure and HLA in healthy donors. Points from the study as a whole: High specificity and sensitivity for cytomegalovirus status were reported for the classifier. There were three CMV-associated chains whose specificity for CMV antigens was confirmed in vitro. Immune exposure data for these donors was limited to CMV serostatus.

Comment on this clone: Its antigen is unidentified.

The study ran its PCR with 60 Vbeta and 13 Jbeta primers. Some clones are missing from TCRdb's copy, which holds only in-frame ones; the method was immunoSEQ multiplex PCR. The table records some 90,000 clones, around 68% of them present only once. Sequencing was performed on PBMCs. The clonotype comes from a man aged 45 to 65 in good health and CMV-seronegative.

The CDR3 region has the DNA TGTGCCAGCTCAGCAGGGGGCGGCGAGACCCAGTACTTC. Protein: CASSAGGGETQYF. The V and J genes are TRBV18 and TRBJ2-5, with 8 bases that match TRBD1. Germline V CDR1 and CDR2: KGHSH, LQKENI. The V segment lost 5 bases and the J segment 5 bases; nucleotides outside the gene matches: 4. The CDR3 runs 13 residues.